These T cell receptor beta chains were read from a single sample in a study of blood T cell repertoires in COVID-19. The protocol was immunoSEQ multiplex PCR, while the TCRdb copy is restricted to in-frame clones and leaves out a portion. This sample has about 320,000 clones, with approximately 88% found just once. Sequenced: peripheral blood. The receptors shown here come from a woman aged 25 to 39 with COVID-19, enrolled during active disease. Both conserved end residues are part of each CDR3. Not every row has a clone size; where given, it reads once, few, many or a size class.

>TRBJ2-2|TRBV2|NA|15
CASRRDRANTGELFF
>TRBJ2-5|TRBV6-6|NA|15
CASSRVLGSVETQYF
>TRBJ1-2|TRBV5-1|NA|12
CASSLIGDGYTF
>TRBJ1-1|TRBV6-5|NA|14
CASSSRIMNTEAFF
>TRBJ2-6|TRBV5-6|NA|18
CASSLEGGSRSGANVLTF
>TRBJ1-1|TRBV6-4|NA|13
CASSVNRATEAFF
>TRBJ2-3|TRBV7-9|NA|12
CASSLEGAAQYF
>TRBJ2-1|TRBV11-3|NA|13
CASSRGAHNEQFF
>TRBJ1-4|TRBV6-6|NA|14
CASSTPGAREKLFF
>TRBJ2-3|TRBV6-5|NA|14
CASRSHQGADTQYF
>TRBJ1-3|TRBV7-2|few|15
CASSADRAAGNTIYF
>TRBJ1-2|TRBV19|NA|13
CASSSLTLYGYTF
>TRBJ1-2|TRBV28|NA|13
CASSLGGGSGYTF
>TRBJ2-6|TRBV5-6|NA|18
CASSLVGQGAIGANVLTF
>TRBJ2-1|TRBV7-2|few|13
CASSFSDYNEQFF
>TRBJ1-5|TRBV2|NA|13
CASSSGRGQPQHF
>TRBJ1-3|TRBV15|NA|19
CATSRAPGGELISGNTIYF
>TRBJ2-5|TRBV3-1/TRBV3-2|once|16
CASSQREIDRRATQYF
>TRBJ1-1|TRBV10-1|NA|13
CASSARQNTEAFF
>TRBJ2-3|TRBV3-1/TRBV3-2|NA|16
CASSRTSGSQTNTQYF
>TRBJ1-2|TRBV6-5|NA|15
CASSLGQGNPYGYTF
>TRBJ1-1|TRBV10-2|few|13
CASTPGMNTEAFF
>TRBJ2-1|TRBV5-4|NA|13
CASAVAPYNEQFF
>TRBJ2-5|TRBV4-1|NA|15
CASSQGQGAQETQYF